This T cell receptor (beta chain) originates from a study of breast tumors, draining lymph nodes, adjacent tissues. Per the germline V gene, CDR1 is SGHVS and CDR2 is FQNEAQ. The CDR3 has 16 amino acids. V lost 1 base to trimming and J lost 0 bases, with 10 bases between them. Whole-study results and caveats: Tumor repertoires ranked between lymph nodes and nontumor tissue in diversity, with V and J gene preferences. That most tumor T cells come from lymph nodes remained unproven. Most tumor T cells seemingly derive from lymph node, then expand in tumor. Luminal-like breast cancer showed significantly higher tumor–nontumor repertoire similarity than basal-like.

The sample holds one count of this clonotype. Its antigen is unknown. TCRdb re-derived calls from the multiplex PCR reads in MiXCR, one entry per CDR3 protein. The sample gives approximately 210,000 distinct CDR3 sequences, nearly 35% of which show up once; approximately 3.5% is in the top ten. Samples came from axillary lymph nodes draining the breast cancer. The V gene is TRBV7-8, the J gene TRBJ1-5, with D possibly matching TRBD1 (5 bases). The sequencing sample was made of axillary lymph node tissue. This TCR was sampled from a female donor with breast cancer. Some clones in this sample may be carry-over from other donors' samples. CDR3 amino acids: CASSLGVTASNQPQHF. CDR3 DNA: TGTGCCAGCAGCTTAGGGGTGACAGCTAGCAATCAGCCCCAGCATTTT.